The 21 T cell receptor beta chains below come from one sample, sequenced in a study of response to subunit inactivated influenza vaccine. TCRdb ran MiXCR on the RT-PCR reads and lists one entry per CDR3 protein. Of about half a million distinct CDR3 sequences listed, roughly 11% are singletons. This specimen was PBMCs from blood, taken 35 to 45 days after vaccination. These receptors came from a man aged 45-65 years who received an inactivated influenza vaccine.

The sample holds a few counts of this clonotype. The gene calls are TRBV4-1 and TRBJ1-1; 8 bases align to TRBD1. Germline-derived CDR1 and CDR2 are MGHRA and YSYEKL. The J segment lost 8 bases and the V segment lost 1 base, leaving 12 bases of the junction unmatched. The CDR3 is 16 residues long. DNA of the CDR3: TGCGCCAGCAGCCAAGTTGCCCTAACCAGGGGGCGAGAAGCTTTCTTT. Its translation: CASSQVALTRGREAFF.

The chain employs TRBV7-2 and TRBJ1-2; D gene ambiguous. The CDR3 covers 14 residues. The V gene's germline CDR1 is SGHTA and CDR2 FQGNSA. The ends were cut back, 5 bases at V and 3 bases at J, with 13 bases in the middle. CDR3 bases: TGTGCCAGCAGCCCGCGAGCAGTGTACTATGGCTACACCTTC. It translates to CASSPRAVYYGYTF.

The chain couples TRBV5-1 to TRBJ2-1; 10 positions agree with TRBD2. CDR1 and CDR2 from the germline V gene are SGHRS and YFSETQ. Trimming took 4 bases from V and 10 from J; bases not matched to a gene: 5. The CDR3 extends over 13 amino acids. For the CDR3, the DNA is TGCGCCAGCAGCACTCGGACTAGCGGAGAGCAGTTCTTC. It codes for CASSTRTSGEQFF.

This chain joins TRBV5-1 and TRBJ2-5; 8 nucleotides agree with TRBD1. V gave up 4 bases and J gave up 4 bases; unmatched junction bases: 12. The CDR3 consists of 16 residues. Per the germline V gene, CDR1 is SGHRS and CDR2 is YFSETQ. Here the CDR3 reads CASSPIPGQGAETQYF. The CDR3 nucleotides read TGCGCCAGCAGCCCCATACCCGGACAGGGAGCAGAGACCCAGTACTTC.

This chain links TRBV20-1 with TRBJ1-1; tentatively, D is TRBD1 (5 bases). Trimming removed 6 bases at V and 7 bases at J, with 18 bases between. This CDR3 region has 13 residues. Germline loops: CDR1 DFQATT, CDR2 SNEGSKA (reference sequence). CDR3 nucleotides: TGCAGTGCCACCGGGACGGGAAAGGGTGAAGCTTTCTTT. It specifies CSATGTGKGEAFF.

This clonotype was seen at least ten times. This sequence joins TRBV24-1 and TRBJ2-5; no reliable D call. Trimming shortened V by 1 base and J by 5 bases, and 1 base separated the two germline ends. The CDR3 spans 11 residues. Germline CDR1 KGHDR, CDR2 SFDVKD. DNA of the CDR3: TGTGCCACCAGTGATTTCGAGACCCAGTACTTC. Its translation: CATSDFETQYF.

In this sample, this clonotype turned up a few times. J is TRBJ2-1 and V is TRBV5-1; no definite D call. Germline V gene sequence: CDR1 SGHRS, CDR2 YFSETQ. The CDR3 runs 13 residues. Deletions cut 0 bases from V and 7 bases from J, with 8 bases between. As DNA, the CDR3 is TGCGCCAGCAGCTTGGTATACCAGAATGAGCAGTTCTTC. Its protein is CASSLVYQNEQFF.

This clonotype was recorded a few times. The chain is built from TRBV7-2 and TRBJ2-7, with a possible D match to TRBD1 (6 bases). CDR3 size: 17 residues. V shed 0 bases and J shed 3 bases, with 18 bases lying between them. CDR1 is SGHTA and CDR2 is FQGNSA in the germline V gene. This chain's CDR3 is CASSLAGTPNIGYEQYF. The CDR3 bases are TGTGCCAGCAGCTTAGCCGGGACACCAAACATAGGCTACGAGCAGTACTTC.

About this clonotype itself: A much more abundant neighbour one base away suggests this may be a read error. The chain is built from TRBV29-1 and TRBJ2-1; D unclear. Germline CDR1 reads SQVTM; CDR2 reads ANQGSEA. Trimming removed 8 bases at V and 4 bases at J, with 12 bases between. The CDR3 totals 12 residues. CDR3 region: CSSSQAYNEQFF. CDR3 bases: TGCAGCTCTAGTCAGGCATACAATGAGCAGTTCTTC.

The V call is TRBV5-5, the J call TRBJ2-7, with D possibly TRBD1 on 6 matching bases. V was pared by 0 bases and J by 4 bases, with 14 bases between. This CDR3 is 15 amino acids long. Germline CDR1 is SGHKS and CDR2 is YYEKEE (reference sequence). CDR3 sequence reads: CASSLDSGAGYEQYF. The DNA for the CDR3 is TGTGCCAGCAGCTTGGATTCAGGGGCGGGTTACGAGCAGTACTTC.

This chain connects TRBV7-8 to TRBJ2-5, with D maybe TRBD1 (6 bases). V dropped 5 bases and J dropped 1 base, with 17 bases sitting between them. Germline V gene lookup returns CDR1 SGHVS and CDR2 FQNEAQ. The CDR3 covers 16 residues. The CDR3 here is CASSPHRANVQETQYF. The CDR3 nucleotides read TGTGCCAGCAGCCCCCACAGGGCCAATGTCCAAGAGACCCAGTACTTC.

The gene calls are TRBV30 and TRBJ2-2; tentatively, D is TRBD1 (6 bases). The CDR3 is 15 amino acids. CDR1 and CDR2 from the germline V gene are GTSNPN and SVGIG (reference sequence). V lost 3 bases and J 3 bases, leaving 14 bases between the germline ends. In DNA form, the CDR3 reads TGTGCCTGGAGCGCTACAGGGATCTACACCGGGGAGCTGTTTTTT. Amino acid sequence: CAWSATGIYTGELFF.

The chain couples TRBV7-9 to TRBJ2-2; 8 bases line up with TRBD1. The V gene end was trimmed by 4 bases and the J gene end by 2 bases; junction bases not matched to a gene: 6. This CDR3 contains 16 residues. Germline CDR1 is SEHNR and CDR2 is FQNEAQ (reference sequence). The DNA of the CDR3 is TGTGCCAGCAGCTCGATCCAGGGGGCAAACACCGGGGAGCTGTTTTTT. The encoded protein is CASSSIQGANTGELFF.

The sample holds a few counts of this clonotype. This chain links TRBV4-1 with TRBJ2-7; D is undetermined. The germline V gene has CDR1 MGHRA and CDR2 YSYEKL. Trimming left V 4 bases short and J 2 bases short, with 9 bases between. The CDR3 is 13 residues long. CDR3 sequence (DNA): TGCGCCAGCAGCCTCCGTATTGCCTACGAGCAGTACTTC. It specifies CASSLRIAYEQYF.

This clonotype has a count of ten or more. The DNA of the CDR3 is TGTGCCAGCAGTTCATCTCTTAGCAATCAGCCCCAGCATTTT. This codes for CASSSSLSNQPQHF. This chain uses TRBV12-3 or TRBV12-4 with TRBJ1-5, with no clear D. Trimming took 4 bases from V and 0 from J, leaving 7 bases between them. This CDR3 region has 14 residues.

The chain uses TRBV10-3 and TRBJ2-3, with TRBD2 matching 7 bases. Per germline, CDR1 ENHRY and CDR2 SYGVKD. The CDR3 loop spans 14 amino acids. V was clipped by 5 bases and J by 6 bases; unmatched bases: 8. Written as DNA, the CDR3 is TGTGCCATCAGTCCTAGCGGTGGCCAGGATACGCAGTATTTT. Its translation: CAISPSGGQDTQYF.

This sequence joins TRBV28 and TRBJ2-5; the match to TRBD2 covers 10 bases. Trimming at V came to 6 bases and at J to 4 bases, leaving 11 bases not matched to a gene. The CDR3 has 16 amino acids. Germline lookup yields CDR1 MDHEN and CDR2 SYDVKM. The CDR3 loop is CASSVLRASGRETQYF. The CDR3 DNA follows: TGTGCCAGCAGCGTCCTTAGGGCTAGCGGGAGAGAGACCCAGTACTTC.

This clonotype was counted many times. The CDR3 DNA reads as TGTGCCAGCAGTGTCGGGACTAGCGGGAGCAATGAGCAGTTCTTC. This codes for CASSVGTSGSNEQFF. The rearrangement uses TRBV27 and TRBJ2-1, with 14 bases lining up with TRBD2. V trimming: 5 bases; J trimming: 6 bases; junction bases outside the gene matches: 3. CDR1 and CDR2 (germline): MNHEY, SMNVEV (reference sequence). The CDR3 loop spans 15 amino acids.

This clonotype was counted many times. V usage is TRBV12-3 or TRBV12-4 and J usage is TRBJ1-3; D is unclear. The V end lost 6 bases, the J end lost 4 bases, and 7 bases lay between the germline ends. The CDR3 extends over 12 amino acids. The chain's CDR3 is CASRENGNTIYF. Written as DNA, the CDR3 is TGTGCCAGCAGAGAAAACGGAAACACCATATATTTT.

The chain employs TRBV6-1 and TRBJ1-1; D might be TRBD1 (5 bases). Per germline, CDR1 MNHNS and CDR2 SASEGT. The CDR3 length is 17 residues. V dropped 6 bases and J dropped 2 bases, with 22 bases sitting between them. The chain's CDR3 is CASSPPVGTVRNTEAFF. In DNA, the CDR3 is TGTGCCAGCAGCCCTCCGGTGGGGACGGTGAGAAACACTGAAGCTTTCTTT.

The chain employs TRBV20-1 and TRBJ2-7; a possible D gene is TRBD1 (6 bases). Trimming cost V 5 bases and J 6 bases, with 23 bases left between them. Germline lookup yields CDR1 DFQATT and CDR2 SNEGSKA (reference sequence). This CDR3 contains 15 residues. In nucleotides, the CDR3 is TGCAGTGCTTACCTAACCGGCAGGGGAAGGCGCGAGCAGTACTTC. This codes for CSAYLTGRGRREQYF.